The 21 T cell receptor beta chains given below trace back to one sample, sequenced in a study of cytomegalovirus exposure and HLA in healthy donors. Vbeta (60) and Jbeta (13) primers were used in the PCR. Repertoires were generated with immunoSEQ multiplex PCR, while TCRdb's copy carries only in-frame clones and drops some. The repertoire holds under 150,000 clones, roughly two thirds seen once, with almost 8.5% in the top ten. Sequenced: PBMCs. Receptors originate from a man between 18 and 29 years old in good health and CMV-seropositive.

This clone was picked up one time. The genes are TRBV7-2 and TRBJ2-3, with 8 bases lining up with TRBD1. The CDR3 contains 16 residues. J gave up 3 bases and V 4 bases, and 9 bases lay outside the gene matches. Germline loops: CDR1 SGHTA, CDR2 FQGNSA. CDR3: CASSWGAGGGTDTQYF. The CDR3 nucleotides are TGTGCCAGCAGCTGGGGTGCAGGGGGCGGGACAGATACGCAGTATTTT.

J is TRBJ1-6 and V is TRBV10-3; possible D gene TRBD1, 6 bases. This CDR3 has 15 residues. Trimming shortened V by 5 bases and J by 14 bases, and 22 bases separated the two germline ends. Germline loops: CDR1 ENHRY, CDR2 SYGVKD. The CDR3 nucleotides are TGTGCCATCAGTACCGGACAGACCCTAGTCGGGGCCCTCCACTTT. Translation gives CAISTGQTLVGALHF.

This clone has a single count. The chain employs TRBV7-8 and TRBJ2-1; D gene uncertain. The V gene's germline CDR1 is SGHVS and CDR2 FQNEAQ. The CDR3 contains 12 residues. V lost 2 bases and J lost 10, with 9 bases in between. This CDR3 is CASSLSVAEQFF. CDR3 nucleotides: TGTGCCAGCAGCTTATCTGTGGCAGAGCAGTTCTTC.

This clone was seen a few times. The CDR3 is CASSYRTEEETQYF. For the CDR3, the DNA is TGTGCCAGCAGTTACCGGACAGAAGAAGAGACCCAGTACTTC. The chain joins TRBV6-5 to TRBJ2-5, with D perhaps TRBD1 (6 bases). Germline assignment: CDR1 MNHEY and CDR2 SVGAGI. The CDR3 has 14 amino acids. V lost 2 bases, J lost 3 bases, and 10 bases lay in between.

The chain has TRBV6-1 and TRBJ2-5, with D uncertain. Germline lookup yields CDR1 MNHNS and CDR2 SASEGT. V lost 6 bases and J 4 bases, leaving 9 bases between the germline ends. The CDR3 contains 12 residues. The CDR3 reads CASSSHRETQYF. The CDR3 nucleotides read TGTGCCAGCAGCTCTCATAGAGAGACCCAGTACTTC.

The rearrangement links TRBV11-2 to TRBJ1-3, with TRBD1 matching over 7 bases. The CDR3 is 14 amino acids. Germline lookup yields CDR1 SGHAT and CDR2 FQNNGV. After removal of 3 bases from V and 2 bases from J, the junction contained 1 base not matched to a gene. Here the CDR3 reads CASSFDRAGNTIYF. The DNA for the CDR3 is TGTGCCAGCAGCTTCGACAGGGCTGGAAACACCATATATTTT. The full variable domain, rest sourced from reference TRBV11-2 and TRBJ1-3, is EAGVAQSPRYKIIEKRQSVAFWCNPISGHATLYWYQQILGQGPKLLIQFQNNGVVDDSQLPKDRFSAERLKGVDSTLKIQPAKLEDSAVYLCASSFDRAGNTIYFGEGSWLTVV.

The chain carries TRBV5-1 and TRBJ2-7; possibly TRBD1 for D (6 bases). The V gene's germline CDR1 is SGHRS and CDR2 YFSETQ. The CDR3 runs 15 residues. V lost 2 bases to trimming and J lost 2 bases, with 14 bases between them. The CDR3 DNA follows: TGCGCCAGCAGCTTAACAGGGACGGCTACCTACGAGCAGTACTTC. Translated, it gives CASSLTGTATYEQYF.

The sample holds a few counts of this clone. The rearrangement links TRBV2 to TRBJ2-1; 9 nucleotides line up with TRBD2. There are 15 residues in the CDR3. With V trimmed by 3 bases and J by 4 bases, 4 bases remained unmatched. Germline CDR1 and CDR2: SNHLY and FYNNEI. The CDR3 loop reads CASSDRTSGYNEQFF. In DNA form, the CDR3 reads TGTGCCAGCAGTGACCGAACTAGCGGGTACAATGAGCAGTTCTTC.

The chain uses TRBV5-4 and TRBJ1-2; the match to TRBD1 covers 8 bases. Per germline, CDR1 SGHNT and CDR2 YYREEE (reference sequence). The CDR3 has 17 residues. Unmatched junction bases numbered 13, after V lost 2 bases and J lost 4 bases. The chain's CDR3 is CASSLQLGQGGAYGYTF. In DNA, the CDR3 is TGTGCCAGCAGCTTACAGTTAGGACAGGGTGGTGCCTATGGCTACACCTTC. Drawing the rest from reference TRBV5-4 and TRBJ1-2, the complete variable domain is ETGVTQSPTHLIKTRGQQVTLRCSSQSGHNTVSWYQQALGQGPQFIFQYYREEENGRGNFPPRFSGLQFPNYSSELNVNALELDDSALYLCASSLQLGQGGAYGYTFGSGTRLTVV.

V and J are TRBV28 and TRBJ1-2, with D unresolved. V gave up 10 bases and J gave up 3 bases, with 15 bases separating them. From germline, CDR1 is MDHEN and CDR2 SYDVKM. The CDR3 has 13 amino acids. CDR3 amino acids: CATHSSTDYGYTF. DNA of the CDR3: TGTGCCACCCATTCTAGTACCGACTATGGCTACACCTTC.

CDR3 protein: CASSQEILAGLETQYF. The CDR3 DNA sequence: TGCGCCAGCAGCCAAGAGATTCTTGCGGGGCTAGAGACCCAGTACTTC. The chain links TRBV4-1 to TRBJ2-5, with a tentative D call TRBD2 (6 bases). The CDR3 length is 16 residues. Germline V CDR1 and CDR2: MGHRA, YSYEKL. Trimming took off 0 bases at V and 4 bases at J, with 15 bases between the two ends.

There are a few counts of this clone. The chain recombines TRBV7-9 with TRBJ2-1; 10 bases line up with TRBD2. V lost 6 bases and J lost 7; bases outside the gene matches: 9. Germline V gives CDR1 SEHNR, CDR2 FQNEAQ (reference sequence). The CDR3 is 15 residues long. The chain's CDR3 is CASRAGGGLRNEQFF. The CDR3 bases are TGTGCCAGCAGAGCGGGGGGGGGTCTTAGGAATGAGCAGTTCTTC.

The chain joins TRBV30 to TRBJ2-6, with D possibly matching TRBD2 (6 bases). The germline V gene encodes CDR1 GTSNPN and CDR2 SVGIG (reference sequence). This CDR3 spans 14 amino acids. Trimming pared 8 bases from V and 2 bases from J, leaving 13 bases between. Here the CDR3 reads CALGGGTGANVLTF. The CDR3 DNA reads TGTGCCCTGGGAGGAGGGACTGGGGCCAACGTCCTGACTTTC.

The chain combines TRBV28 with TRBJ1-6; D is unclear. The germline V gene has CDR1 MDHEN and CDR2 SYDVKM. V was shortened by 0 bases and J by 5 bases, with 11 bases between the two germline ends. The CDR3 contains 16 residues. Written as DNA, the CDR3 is TGTGCCAGCAGTTTATGGACGGGAGGGAATAATTCACCCCTCCACTTT. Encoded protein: CASSLWTGGNNSPLHF.

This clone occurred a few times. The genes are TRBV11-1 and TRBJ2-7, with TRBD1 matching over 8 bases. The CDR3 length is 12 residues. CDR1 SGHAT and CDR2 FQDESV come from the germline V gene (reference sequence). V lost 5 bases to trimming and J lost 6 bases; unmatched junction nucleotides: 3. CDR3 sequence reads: CASSRDRGEQYV. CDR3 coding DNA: TGTGCCAGCAGCCGCGACAGGGGCGAGCAGTACGTC.

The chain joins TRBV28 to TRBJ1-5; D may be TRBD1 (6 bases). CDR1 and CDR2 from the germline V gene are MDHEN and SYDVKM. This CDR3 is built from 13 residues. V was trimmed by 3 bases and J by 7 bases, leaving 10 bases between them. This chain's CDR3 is CASSLGGPQPQHF. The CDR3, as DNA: TGTGCCAGCAGTTTGGGGGGGCCGCAGCCCCAGCATTTT.

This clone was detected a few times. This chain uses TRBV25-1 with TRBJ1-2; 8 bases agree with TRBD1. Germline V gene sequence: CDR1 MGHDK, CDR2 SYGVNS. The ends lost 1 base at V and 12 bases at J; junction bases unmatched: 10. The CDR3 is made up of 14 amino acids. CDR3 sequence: CASSELGQGARHTF. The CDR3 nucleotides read TGTGCCAGCAGTGAATTAGGGCAGGGGGCGCGGCACACCTTC.

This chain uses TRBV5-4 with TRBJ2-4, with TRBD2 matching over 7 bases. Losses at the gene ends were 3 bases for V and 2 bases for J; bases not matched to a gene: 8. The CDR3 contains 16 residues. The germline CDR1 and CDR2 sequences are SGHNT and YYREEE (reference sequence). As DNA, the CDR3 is TGTGCCAGCAGCTGGCGGCGGGGGACTTCCAAAAACATTCAGTACTTC. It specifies CASSWRRGTSKNIQYF.

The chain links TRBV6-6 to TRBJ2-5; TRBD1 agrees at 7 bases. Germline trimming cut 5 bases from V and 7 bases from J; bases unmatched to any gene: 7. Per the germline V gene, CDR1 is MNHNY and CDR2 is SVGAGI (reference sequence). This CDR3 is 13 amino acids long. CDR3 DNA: TGTGCCAGCAGTCCCGGGACAGAGATGACCCAGTACTTC. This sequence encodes CASSPGTEMTQYF.

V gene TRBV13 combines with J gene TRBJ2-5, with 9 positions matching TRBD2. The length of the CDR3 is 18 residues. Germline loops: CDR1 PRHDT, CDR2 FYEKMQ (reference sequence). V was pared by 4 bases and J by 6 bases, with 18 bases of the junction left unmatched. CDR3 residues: CASSSSIGLAGGPKTQYF. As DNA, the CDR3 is TGTGCCAGCAGCTCTTCCATCGGACTTGCGGGGGGGCCGAAGACCCAGTACTTC.

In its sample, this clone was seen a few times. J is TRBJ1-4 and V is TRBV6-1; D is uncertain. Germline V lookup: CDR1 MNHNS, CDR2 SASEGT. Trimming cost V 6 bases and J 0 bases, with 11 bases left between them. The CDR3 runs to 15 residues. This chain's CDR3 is CASSKGSSTNEKLFF. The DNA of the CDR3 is TGTGCCAGCAGCAAAGGGAGCTCAACTAATGAAAAACTGTTTTTT.